Below, 30 T cell receptor beta chains from the same sample are listed, as sequenced in a study of PD-L1 blockade in urothelial cancer. Sample time point: peripheral blood 6 weeks after treatment start. Measured with immunoSEQ multiplex PCR; TCRdb has only the in-frame clones, and not every one. This table has roughly 120,000 clones, roughly 90% appearing once. The sequences come from PBMCs, collected around atezolizumab (anti-PD-L1) treatment. Receptors originate from a man aged 55 to 70 with urothelial cancer.

CDR3 bases: TGTGCCAGCAGCTTGGGTGGACTAGCGGGGGGGCGCGAGACCCAGTACTTC. This sequence encodes CASSLGGLAGGRETQYF. The chain combines TRBV5-4 with TRBJ2-5, with 15 bases that match TRBD2. The V and J ends lost 0 bases and 5 bases, in that order; junction bases with no gene match: 5. Germline assignment: CDR1 SGHNT and CDR2 YYREEE (reference sequence). The CDR3 contains 17 residues.

The rearrangement joins TRBV7-6 to TRBJ1-5, with 10 nucleotides matching TRBD1. The CDR3 is 15 amino acids. The trim removed 5 bases at V and 3 bases at J, leaving 4 bases unmatched. The germline V gene has CDR1 SGHVS and CDR2 FNYEAQ. CDR3: CASSPDRGNNQPQHF. The CDR3 nucleotides are TGTGCCAGCAGCCCGGACAGGGGGAACAATCAGCCCCAGCATTTT.

Here the CDR3 reads CASSIGTGGPYEQYF. CDR3 sequence (DNA): TGTGCCAGTAGTATCGGGACAGGGGGACCCTACGAGCAGTACTTC. The chain joins TRBV19 to TRBJ2-7; 11 bases are shared with TRBD1. Germline lookup yields CDR1 LNHDA and CDR2 SQIVND (reference sequence). Germline trimming cut 3 bases from V and 2 bases from J; bases unmatched to any gene: 3. This CDR3 is 15 amino acids long.

This clone was recorded a few times. DNA of the CDR3: TGTGCCTGGAGTGCCGAGGGATCCCGCCATGGACCCCTCCACTTT. Its protein product is CAWSAEGSRHGPLHF. The chain uses TRBV30 and TRBJ1-6; D is uncertain. Per the germline V gene, CDR1 is GTSNPN and CDR2 is SVGIG (reference sequence). This CDR3 has 15 amino acids. Trimming pared 1 base from V and 12 bases from J, leaving 19 bases between.

This chain uses TRBV5-6 with TRBJ2-7; no definite D call. V lost 1 base, J lost 3 bases, and 8 bases lay in between. The length of the CDR3 is 13 residues. Germline CDR1 and CDR2: SGHDT and YYEEEE. This CDR3 is CASSLMFRYEQYF. The CDR3 nucleotides read TGTGCCAGCAGCTTGATGTTTCGCTACGAGCAGTACTTC.

This clone was detected only a few times. V and J are TRBV7-6 and TRBJ1-3, with D perhaps TRBD1 (5 bases). The CDR3 totals 17 residues. The germline V gene encodes CDR1 SGHVS and CDR2 FNYEAQ. V was trimmed by 4 bases and J by 0 bases, leaving 16 bases between them. The CDR3 bases are TGTGCCAGCAGCTCGGCCGAAGGGGCCTTCTCTGGAAACACCATATATTTT. It yields the protein CASSSAEGAFSGNTIYF.

This chain connects TRBV29-1 to TRBJ2-7, with D possibly matching TRBD2 (5 bases). Trimming pared 6 bases from V and 7 bases from J, leaving 16 bases between. Germline CDR1 SQVTM, CDR2 ANQGSEA. This CDR3 comprises 12 residues. CDR3 loop: CSVASEPGEQYF. The DNA for the CDR3 is TGCAGCGTCGCCTCAGAACCGGGGGAGCAGTACTTC.

The V and J genes are TRBV28 and TRBJ1-2; TRBD1 aligns across 7 bases. CDR3 size: 12 residues. Germline V lookup: CDR1 MDHEN, CDR2 SYDVKM. Trimming cost V 6 bases and J 12 bases; bases outside gene matches: 10. Written as DNA, the CDR3 is TGTGCCAGCAGACCCCACAGGGGCGGGGACACCTTC. This gives the protein CASRPHRGGDTF.

The chain's CDR3 is CASSRRDKHQVIYEQYF. CDR3 DNA: TGTGCCAGCAGCCGACGCGACAAACACCAGGTTATCTACGAGCAGTACTTC. J is TRBJ2-7 and V is TRBV11-2, with D uncertain. V was cut by 5 bases and J by 3 bases, with 23 bases left in between. Germline V CDR1 and CDR2: SGHAT, FQNNGV. The CDR3 contains 17 residues.

This clone was seen a single time. The rearrangement links TRBV7-9 to TRBJ2-7, with TRBD1 identical over 8 bases. The trim removed 6 bases at V and 7 bases at J, leaving 8 bases unmatched. The length of the CDR3 is 13 residues. Looked up from germline, CDR1 is SEHNR and CDR2 is FQNEAQ (reference sequence). The CDR3 DNA reads TGTGCCAGCAGGCGTACAGGGGGTGAGGAGCAGTACTTC. Protein: CASRRTGGEEQYF.

The V gene is TRBV28, the J gene TRBJ2-1; 9 positions agree with TRBD2. The CDR3 has 14 residues. Germline V gives CDR1 MDHEN, CDR2 SYDVKM. Losses at the gene ends were 7 bases for V and 2 bases for J; bases not matched to a gene: 3. CDR3 bases: TGTGCCAGCAAAGCGGGAGGCCCCTACAATGAGCAGTTCTTC. It is translated as CASKAGGPYNEQFF.

The V and J genes are TRBV7-3 and TRBJ2-1; TRBD2 agrees at 11 bases. CDR1 and CDR2 from the germline V gene are SGHTA and FQGTGA. V was clipped by 3 bases and J by 6 bases; unmatched bases: 7. This CDR3 has 16 amino acids. CDR3 DNA sequence: TGTGCCAGCAGCTTGTTAGCGGGAGGGCCGGGCAATGAGCAGTTCTTC. Translation gives CASSLLAGGPGNEQFF.

The J gene is TRBJ2-7, the V gene TRBV27; 11 bases line up with TRBD2. Germline-derived CDR1 and CDR2 are MNHEY and SMNVEV (reference sequence). The CDR3 totals 15 residues. V was clipped by 2 bases and J by 2 bases; unmatched bases: 2. CDR3 protein: CASSLTSGGTYEQYF. CDR3 DNA sequence: TGTGCCAGCAGTTTAACTAGCGGGGGAACCTACGAGCAGTACTTC.

The chain recombines TRBV7-9 with TRBJ1-6; 7 bases are shared with TRBD1. V lost 5 bases, J lost 7 bases, and 5 bases stayed unmatched. This CDR3 comprises 14 residues. Germline V lookup: CDR1 SEHNR, CDR2 FQNEAQ (reference sequence). This CDR3 reads CASSRQGQNSPLHF. As DNA, the CDR3 is TGTGCCAGCAGCCGACAGGGTCAGAATTCACCCCTCCACTTT.

The chain has TRBV2 and TRBJ1-5; weak D call: TRBD1 (6 bases). Germline V gives CDR1 SNHLY, CDR2 FYNNEI. V was trimmed by 3 bases and J by 6 bases, leaving 12 bases between them. The CDR3 is 14 amino acids. The DNA of the CDR3 is TGTGCCAGCAGTGACAGGGGAGTCGGTCAGCCCCAGCATTTT. Translation: CASSDRGVGQPQHF.

The rearrangement links TRBV7-9 to TRBJ2-7; TRBD1 agrees at 7 bases. CDR1 is SEHNR, CDR2 FQNEAQ, per germline (reference sequence). The CDR3 totals 15 residues. The J segment lost 2 bases and the V segment lost 6 bases, leaving 10 bases of the junction unmatched. In nucleotides, the CDR3 is TGTGCCAGCAGGCCAACAGGGGATAATCCCTACGAGCAGTACTTC. Its protein is CASRPTGDNPYEQYF.

The chain has TRBV6-6 and TRBJ1-3; D remains ambiguous. CDR3 length: 13 amino acids. CDR1 MNHNY and CDR2 SVGAGI come from the germline V gene (reference sequence). The V and J ends lost 2 bases and 7 bases respectively, with 9 bases between them. Here the CDR3 reads CASSYPGGNTIYF. The CDR3 nucleotides read TGTGCCAGCAGTTACCCGGGTGGTAACACCATATATTTT.

This chain joins TRBV15 and TRBJ1-5; D is perhaps TRBD1 (5 bases). This CDR3 has 15 residues. V was clipped by 0 bases and J by 1 base, with 7 bases between them. CDR1 LNHNV and CDR2 YYDKDF come from the germline V gene (reference sequence). CDR3 sequence (DNA): TGTGCCACCAGCAGAGACAGGGCCAGCAATCAGCCCCAGCATTTT. This translates into CATSRDRASNQPQHF.

The chain is built from TRBV6-5 and TRBJ1-3, with TRBD1 matching 7 bases. The CDR3 is made up of 14 amino acids. The V and J ends lost 4 bases and 2 bases, in that order; junction bases with no gene match: 2. The V gene's germline CDR1 is MNHEY and CDR2 SVGAGI. CDR3 sequence (DNA): TGTGCCAGCAGTTCGACAGGGACTGGAAACACCATATATTTT. Its protein is CASSSTGTGNTIYF.

J is TRBJ1-3 and V is TRBV5-8; no firm D call. V gave up 5 bases and J gave up 0 bases, with 12 bases separating them. Germline V lookup: CDR1 SGHTS, CDR2 YDEGEE. The CDR3 is made up of 15 amino acids. CDR3: CASSLNQVSGNTIYF. As DNA, the CDR3 is TGTGCCAGCAGTCTTAATCAGGTCTCTGGAAACACCATATATTTT.

The chain has TRBV14 and TRBJ2-5; 10 bases agree with TRBD2. Losses at the gene ends were 0 bases for V and 1 base for J; bases not matched to a gene: 8. The CDR3 extends over 18 amino acids. Germline V gene data show CDR1 as SGHDN and CDR2 as FVKESK. The CDR3 protein is CASSQDIERGGPQETQYF. The DNA of the CDR3 is TGTGCCAGCAGCCAAGATATCGAGCGGGGGGGCCCCCAAGAGACCCAGTACTTC.

The chain couples TRBV5-1 to TRBJ2-5, with unresolved D. The CDR3 is made up of 12 amino acids. V was trimmed by 4 bases and J by 0 bases, leaving 4 bases between them. Germline V lookup: CDR1 SGHRS, CDR2 YFSETQ. Written as DNA, the CDR3 is TGCGCCAGCAGCGGAGACCAAGAGACCCAGTACTTC. Amino acid sequence: CASSGDQETQYF.

V and J are TRBV7-2 and TRBJ2-3; 9 nucleotides line up with TRBD2. The CDR3 covers 13 residues. The trim removed 5 bases at V and 7 bases at J, leaving 4 bases unmatched. Looked up from germline, CDR1 is SGHTA and CDR2 is FQGNSA. The CDR3 nucleotides are TGTGCCAGCAGCCCGGGACTAGCAAATACGCAGTATTTT. Its translation is CASSPGLANTQYF.

CDR3 loop: CATSSQGDQPQHF. The CDR3 nucleotides are TGTGCCACCAGCAGTCAGGGCGATCAGCCCCAGCATTTT. The chain employs TRBV15 and TRBJ1-5; the D gene is possibly TRBD1 (5 bases). CDR1 LNHNV and CDR2 YYDKDF come from the germline V gene (reference sequence). The CDR3 covers 13 residues. Between the trimmed V and J ends, which lost 3 bases and 5 bases, there was a span of 8 bases.

The gene calls are TRBV5-5 and TRBJ2-7, with D tentatively TRBD2 (7 bases). This CDR3 spans 13 amino acids. Looked up from germline, CDR1 is SGHKS and CDR2 is YYEKEE (reference sequence). V lost 4 bases and J 5 bases, leaving 13 bases between the germline ends. The CDR3 loop reads CASSPRGGDEQYF. As DNA, the CDR3 is TGTGCCAGCAGCCCGAGGGGGGGCGACGAGCAGTACTTC. Full variable domain (rest looked up from reference TRBV5-5 and TRBJ2-7): DAGVTQSPTHLIKTRGQQVTLRCSPISGHKSVSWYQQVLGQGPQFIFQYYEKEERGRGNFPDRFSARQFPNYSSELNVNALLLGDSALYLCASSPRGGDEQYFGPGTRLTVT.

Here the CDR3 reads CASSEGSNQPQHF. As DNA, the CDR3 is TGCGCCAGCAGTGAGGGCAGCAATCAGCCCCAGCATTTT. The gene calls are TRBV10-2 and TRBJ1-5; D gene unclear. Germline loops: CDR1 WSHSY, CDR2 SAAADI. This CDR3 comprises 13 residues. The V end lost 2 bases, the J end lost 1 base, and 3 bases lay between the germline ends.

The chain carries TRBV11-2 and TRBJ2-5; 15 bases fit TRBD2. Germline CDR1 is SGHAT and CDR2 is FQNNGV. The CDR3 sequence is 16 residues long. V shed 4 bases, J shed 5 bases, and the junction held 5 bases outside the gene matches. Here the CDR3 reads CASSSRTSGGAETQYF. The DNA of the CDR3 is TGTGCCAGCAGCTCGAGGACTAGCGGGGGGGCGGAGACCCAGTACTTC. Full variable domain (remainder filled in from reference TRBV11-2 and TRBJ2-5): EAGVAQSPRYKIIEKRQSVAFWCNPISGHATLYWYQQILGQGPKLLIQFQNNGVVDDSQLPKDRFSAERLKGVDSTLKIQPAKLEDSAVYLCASSSRTSGGAETQYFGPGTRLLVL.

This clone has only a few counts. The chain links TRBV6-1 to TRBJ1-2; the D is unclear. This CDR3 region has 13 residues. V was clipped by 2 bases and J by 8 bases, with 12 bases between them. The germline CDR1 and CDR2 sequences are MNHNS and SASEGT. The CDR3 DNA reads TGTGCCAGCAGTGAAATGGGCGGAGGGGGCTACACCTTC. Translating gives CASSEMGGGGYTF.

The chain has TRBV10-1 and TRBJ2-3; the match to TRBD2 covers 7 bases. V was clipped by 4 bases and J by 0 bases; unmatched bases: 7. CDR1 WNHNN and CDR2 SYGVQD come from the germline V gene (reference sequence). CDR3 size: 16 residues. CDR3 DNA: TGCGCCAGCAGTGTCGGGACTACAACCAGCACAGATACGCAGTATTTT. It is translated as CASSVGTTTSTDTQYF.

This rearrangement joins TRBV18 to TRBJ1-2, with D possibly being TRBD1 (6 bases). The V end lost 3 bases, the J end lost 7 bases, and 12 bases lay between the germline ends. CDR3 size: 13 residues. Looked up from germline, CDR1 is KGHSH and CDR2 is LQKENI. In DNA, the CDR3 is TGTGCCAGCTCACCGACCAGGGGTCGTGGCTACACCTTC. It codes for CASSPTRGRGYTF.